What follows are 5 T cell receptor beta chains derived from one specimen sequenced in a study of PD-1 blockade in classical Hodgkin lymphoma (dated by TCRdb to the early 2020s). Receptor libraries were prepared by the immunoSEQ multiplex PCR assay. In TCRdb, the immuneACCESS table is reduced to in-frame sequences with V and J assigned. These tables do not hold every clone; where another copy was compared, an unresolved V gene accounts for under half, and the others remain unexplained. Across this sample there are 15,000 to 20,000 clones, with around 79% seen only once. The top ten clones comprise about a sixth of the sample. The time point label here, explained by the study, means: cycle 2 day 1 (C2D1) of nivolumab. All trial patients had relapsed after autologous stem cell transplantation, with cohorts A, B and C differing in prior brentuximab vedotin exposure. The specimen comprised peripheral blood mononuclear cells (PBMCs), sampled before the second cycle of nivolumab. These receptor sequences come from a human donor with classical Hodgkin lymphoma.

The J gene is TRBJ2-7, the V gene TRBV9, with TRBD2 matching over 8 bases. The CDR3 length is 14 residues. Germline V gene lookup returns CDR1 SGDLS and CDR2 YYNGEE. J lost 5 bases, V lost 3 bases, and 7 bases had no gene match. In nucleotides, the CDR3 is TGTGCCAGCAGCGGCATACCGGGGGGGGACGAGCAGTACTTC. This codes for CASSGIPGGDEQYF.

This chain connects TRBV6-5 to TRBJ1-6; 10 nucleotides line up with TRBD1. The CDR3 sequence is 16 residues long. The V gene end was trimmed by 4 bases and the J gene end by 3 bases; junction bases not matched to a gene: 3. CDR1 MNHEY and CDR2 SVGAGI come from the germline V gene. The CDR3 DNA is TGTGCCAGCAGTTCCCGGACAGGGGGCTATAATTCACCCCTCCACTTT. It codes for CASSSRTGGYNSPLHF.

This chain uses TRBV5-1 with TRBJ2-3, with 13 nucleotides matching TRBD2. CDR3 length: 20 residues. Germline V lookup: CDR1 SGHRS, CDR2 YFSETQ. The J segment lost 1 base and the V segment lost 2 bases, leaving 13 bases of the junction unmatched. CDR3 sequence reads: CASSFKLAGGYGVGTDTQYF. The CDR3 DNA sequence: TGCGCCAGCAGCTTCAAACTAGCGGGGGGGTATGGTGTGGGCACAGATACGCAGTATTTT.

This chain uses TRBV5-5 with TRBJ1-5; no reliable D call. The CDR3 extends over 15 amino acids. The ends were cut back, 0 bases at V and 4 bases at J, with 11 bases in the middle. Germline CDR1 reads SGHKS; CDR2 reads YYEKEE (reference sequence). For the CDR3, the DNA is TGTGCCAGCAGCTTGGAAGGTCACACAAATCAGCCCCAGCATTTT. Translation: CASSLEGHTNQPQHF.

The chain links TRBV19 to TRBJ2-3; 7 nucleotides match TRBD1. Germline V gene data show CDR1 as LNHDA and CDR2 as SQIVND (reference sequence). V lost 5 bases and J lost 2; bases outside the gene matches: 4. This CDR3 has 14 residues. This chain's CDR3 is CASSSGQDTDTQYF. The CDR3 DNA reads TGTGCCAGTAGTTCCGGACAGGACACAGATACGCAGTATTTT.